Listed below are T cell receptor beta chains from one sample, sequenced in a study of early T cells in non-severe SARS-CoV-2 infection. MiXCR, applied by TCRdb to the 5' RACE reads, yields one record per CDR3 protein. The data show about 33,000 distinct CDR3 sequences, about 4.5% seen once. Sequenced: whole blood. The receptor set was obtained from an adult who was a healthcare worker with PCR-confirmed SARS-CoV-2 infection or an uninfected control (not recorded which). CDR3s include the opening cysteine and the closing phenylalanine or tryptophan. D genes are given only for firm matches. The size entry is marked missing in some rows and otherwise reads once, few, many or a size class.

size: .; D: TRBD1; J: TRBJ2-5; V: TRBV7-9; DNA: TGTGCCAGCAGCTTCAGGGGGCGTGATAACCGACAAGAGACCCAGTACTTC; CDR3: CASSFRGRDNRQETQYF
size: many; D: .; J: TRBJ2-1; V: TRBV7-9; DNA: TGTGCCAGCAGCTTACCCCTCGGACAGTATGAGCAGTTCTTC; CDR3: CASSLPLGQYEQFF
size: many; D: .; J: TRBJ1-2; V: TRBV7-9; DNA: TGTGCCAGCAGCTTAGCCGGACGGGGTTCATCTTTTAACTATGGCTACACCTTC; CDR3: CASSLAGRGSSFNYGYTF
size: many; D: TRBD1; J: TRBJ1-2; V: TRBV20-1; DNA: TGCAGTGCTACCTGGACAGGGAACTATGGCTACACCTTC; CDR3: CSATWTGNYGYTF
size: many; D: .; J: TRBJ2-5; V: TRBV9; DNA: TGTGCCAGCAGCGACAGTGAAGAGACCCAGTACTTC; CDR3: CASSDSEETQYF
size: .; D: TRBD2; J: TRBJ2-7; V: TRBV28; DNA: TGTGCCAGCAGTCCCCCGGGGGGAGGGAACTACGAGCAGTACTTC; CDR3: CASSPPGGGNYEQYF
size: many; D: .; J: TRBJ1-4; V: TRBV7-9; DNA: TGTGCCAGCAGCTTCGAGGGGGAAAAACTGTTTTTT; CDR3: CASSFEGEKLFF
size: many; D: TRBD1; J: TRBJ2-3; V: TRBV10-3; DNA: TGTGCCATCAGTGAGCGACAGGGAGATATCGCAGATACGCAGTATTTT; CDR3: CAISERQGDIADTQYF
size: many; D: .; J: TRBJ1-5; V: TRBV10-3; DNA: TGTGCCATCAGTGAGGGAGACAACAATCAGCCCCAGCATTTT; CDR3: CAISEGDNNQPQHF
size: many; D: TRBD1; J: TRBJ1-2; V: TRBV2; DNA: TGTGCCAGCAGTGAAGGGACAGGCATGTATAAGGGCTACACCTTC; CDR3: CASSEGTGMYKGYTF
size: few; D: .; J: TRBJ1-4; V: TRBV18; DNA: TGTGCCAGCTCACCCTCAAGTAATGAAAAACTGTTTTTT; CDR3: CASSPSSNEKLFF
size: many; D: TRBD1; J: TRBJ1-1; V: TRBV6-2/TRBV6-3; DNA: TGTGCCAGCACCCGAGACAGGGCGTTGATTACTGAAGCTTTCTTT; CDR3: CASTRDRALITEAFF
size: few; D: TRBD1; J: TRBJ2-6; V: TRBV7-2; DNA: TGTGCCAGCAGCTTAGGGACCGGGACAGGCCTCTCTGGGGCCAACGTCCTGACTTTC; CDR3: CASSLGTGTGLSGANVLTF
size: few; D: .; J: TRBJ2-2; V: TRBV1; DNA: TGCACCAGCAGCCAAGATTCGGGACTAAACACCGGGGAGCTGTTTTTT; CDR3: CTSSQDSGLNTGELFF
size: many; D: .; J: TRBJ1-5; V: TRBV7-8; DNA: TGTGCCAGCAGCTATTCGGGGAATCAGCCCCAGCATTTT; CDR3: CASSYSGNQPQHF
size: few; D: .; J: TRBJ1-1; V: TRBV12-3/TRBV12-4; DNA: TGTGCCAGCAGTTTCGGTCGGGTAATCACTGAAGCTTTCTTT; CDR3: CASSFGRVITEAFF
size: many; D: .; J: TRBJ1-6; V: TRBV5-1; DNA: TGCGCCAGCAGCTTGACAGGGAGCTCCTATAATTCACCCCTCCACTTT; CDR3: CASSLTGSSYNSPLHF
size: .; D: TRBD1; J: TRBJ2-3; V: TRBV20-1; DNA: TGCAGTGCCGGAGGGACAGGGTCAGATACGCAGTATTTT; CDR3: CSAGGTGSDTQYF
size: many; D: TRBD1; J: TRBJ1-2; V: TRBV11-2; DNA: TGTGCCAGCAGCTTAGACGGTTGGGACAGGTCCTATTATGGCTACACCTTC; CDR3: CASSLDGWDRSYYGYTF
size: .; D: .; J: TRBJ1-6; V: TRBV21-1; DNA: TGTGCCAGCAGCACCATCCGGCGCAACACGAGTCCCCTCCACTTT; CDR3: CASSTIRRNTSPLHF
size: .; D: .; J: TRBJ1-5; V: TRBV20-1; DNA: TGCAGTCCACCACCGACAAGGGGCGATCAGCCCCAGCATTTT; CDR3: CSPPPTRGDQPQHF
size: .; D: TRBD2; J: TRBJ2-1; V: TRBV3-1; DNA: TGTGCCAGCATGCAAACTAGCGGGGTCTACAATGAGCAGTTCTTC; CDR3: CASMQTSGVYNEQFF
size: many; D: TRBD1; J: TRBJ2-1; V: TRBV20-1; DNA: TGCAGTGCTAGAAAACCCGGGACAGGGTACAATGAGCAGTTCTTC; CDR3: CSARKPGTGYNEQFF
size: many; D: TRBD1; J: TRBJ1-5; V: TRBV2; DNA: TGTGCCAGCAGCGAAGGGACAGCAAAGGGGGAGCCCCAGCATTTT; CDR3: CASSEGTAKGEPQHF
size: many; D: .; J: TRBJ2-7; V: TRBV5-1; DNA: TGCGCCAGCAGCTCACCCCCTTTCTACGAGCAGTACTTC; CDR3: CASSSPPFYEQYF
size: many; D: TRBD1; J: TRBJ1-5; V: TRBV2; DNA: TGTGCCAGCATTACCGACAGGGGCAATCAGCCCCAGCATTTT; CDR3: CASITDRGNQPQHF
size: many; D: .; J: TRBJ1-3; V: TRBV18; DNA: TGTGCCAGCTCACCACCATCGCAGGGAGGAAACACCATATATTTT; CDR3: CASSPPSQGGNTIYF
size: many; D: .; J: TRBJ2-6; V: TRBV6-2/TRBV6-3; DNA: TGTGCCAGCAGTTACGGTCTCTCTGGGGCCAACGTCCTGACTTTC; CDR3: CASSYGLSGANVLTF
size: many; D: .; J: TRBJ1-6; V: TRBV5-6; DNA: TGTGCCAGCAGCTTGTTCAACTCCCCGAATAATTCACCCCTCCACTTT; CDR3: CASSLFNSPNNSPLHF
size: many; D: TRBD1; J: TRBJ2-7; V: TRBV10-3; DNA: TGTGCCATCAGTGCCCCCGGGACAGCCTACGAGCAGTACTTC; CDR3: CAISAPGTAYEQYF
size: many; D: .; J: TRBJ2-7; V: TRBV4-2; DNA: TGTGCCAGCAGCCAAGATAGGGACGGAGGATACGAGCAGTACTTC; CDR3: CASSQDRDGGYEQYF
size: many; D: .; J: TRBJ1-4; V: TRBV5-5; DNA: TGTGCCAGCAGCTTGAGGACACTGGTTAATGGAAAACTGTTTTTT; CDR3: CASSLRTLVNGKLFF
size: .; D: .; J: TRBJ2-1; V: TRBV12-3/TRBV12-4; DNA: TGTGCCAGCAGTCGACCTCAGGGGTATGCCAATGAGCAGTTCTTC; CDR3: CASSRPQGYANEQFF
size: many; D: .; J: TRBJ2-2; V: TRBV19; DNA: TGTGCCAGTAGGATACTCACCGGGGAGCTGTTTTTT; CDR3: CASRILTGELFF
size: many; D: .; J: TRBJ1-6; V: TRBV12-3/TRBV12-4; DNA: TGTGCCAGCAGTTTTAGGTCAGGGGATAATTCACCCCTCCACTTT; CDR3: CASSFRSGDNSPLHF
size: few; D: .; J: TRBJ1-5; V: TRBV28; DNA: TGTGCCAGCAGTCCCCCAGGGGTGGGGCAGCCCCAGCATTTT; CDR3: CASSPPGVGQPQHF
size: .; D: TRBD1; J: TRBJ1-1; V: TRBV28; DNA: TGTGCCAGCAGGGACCCGGGACAGGGGGCTGAAGCTTTCTTT; CDR3: CASRDPGQGAEAFF
size: .; D: TRBD1; J: TRBJ2-7; V: TRBV28; DNA: TGTGCCAGCAGTTTGGGACAGGCCAGCTCCTACGAGCAGTACTTC; CDR3: CASSLGQASSYEQYF